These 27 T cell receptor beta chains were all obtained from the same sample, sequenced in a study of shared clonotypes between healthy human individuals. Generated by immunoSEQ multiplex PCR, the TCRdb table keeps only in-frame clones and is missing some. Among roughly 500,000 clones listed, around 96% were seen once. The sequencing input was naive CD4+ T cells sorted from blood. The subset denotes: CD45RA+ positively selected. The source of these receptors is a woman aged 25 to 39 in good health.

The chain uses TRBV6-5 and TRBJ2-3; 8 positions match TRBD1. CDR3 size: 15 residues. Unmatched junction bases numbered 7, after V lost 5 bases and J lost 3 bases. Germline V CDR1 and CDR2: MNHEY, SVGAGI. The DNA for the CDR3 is TGTGCCAGCAGTCTTGGGGACAGGTGGACAGATACGCAGTATTTT. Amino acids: CASSLGDRWTDTQYF.

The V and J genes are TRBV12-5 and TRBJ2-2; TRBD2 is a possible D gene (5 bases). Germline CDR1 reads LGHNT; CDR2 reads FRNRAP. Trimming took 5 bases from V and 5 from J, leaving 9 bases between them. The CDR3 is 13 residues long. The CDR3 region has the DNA TGTGCTAGTGGTCTGGAGGTTACCGGGGAGCTGTTTTTT. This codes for CASGLEVTGELFF.

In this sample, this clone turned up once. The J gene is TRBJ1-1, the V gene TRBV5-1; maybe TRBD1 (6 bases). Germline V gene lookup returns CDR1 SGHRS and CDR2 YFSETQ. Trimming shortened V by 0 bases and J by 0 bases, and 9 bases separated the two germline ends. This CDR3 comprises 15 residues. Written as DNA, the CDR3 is TGCGCCAGCAGCTTGGTCGACAGGATGAACACTGAAGCTTTCTTT. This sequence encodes CASSLVDRMNTEAFF.

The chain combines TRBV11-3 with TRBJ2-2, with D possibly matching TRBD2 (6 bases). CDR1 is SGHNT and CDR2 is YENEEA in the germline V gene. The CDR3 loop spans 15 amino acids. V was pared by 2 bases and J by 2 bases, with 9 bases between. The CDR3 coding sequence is TGTGCCAGCAGCTTAAGTAGCGGAAACACCGGGGAGCTGTTTTTT. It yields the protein CASSLSSGNTGELFF.

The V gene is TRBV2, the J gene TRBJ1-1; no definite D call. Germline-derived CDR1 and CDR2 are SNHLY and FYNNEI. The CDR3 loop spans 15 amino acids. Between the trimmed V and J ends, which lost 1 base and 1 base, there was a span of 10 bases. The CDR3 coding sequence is TGTGCCAGCAGTGAAGGCGGGGAGCCGAACACTGAAGCTTTCTTT. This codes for CASSEGGEPNTEAFF.

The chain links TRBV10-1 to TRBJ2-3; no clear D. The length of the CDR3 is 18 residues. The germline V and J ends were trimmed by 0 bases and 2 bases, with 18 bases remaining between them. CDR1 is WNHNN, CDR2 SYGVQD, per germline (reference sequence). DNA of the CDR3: TGCGCCAGCAGTGAGTCGAACGTTATTGGGCCCCCCACAGATACGCAGTATTTT. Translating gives CASSESNVIGPPTDTQYF.

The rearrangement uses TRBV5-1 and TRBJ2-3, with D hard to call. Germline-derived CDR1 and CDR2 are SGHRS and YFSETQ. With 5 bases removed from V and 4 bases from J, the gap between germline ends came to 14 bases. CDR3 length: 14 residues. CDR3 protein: CASRPLRHSDTQYF. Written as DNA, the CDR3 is TGCGCCAGCAGGCCATTAAGGCATTCAGATACGCAGTATTTT.

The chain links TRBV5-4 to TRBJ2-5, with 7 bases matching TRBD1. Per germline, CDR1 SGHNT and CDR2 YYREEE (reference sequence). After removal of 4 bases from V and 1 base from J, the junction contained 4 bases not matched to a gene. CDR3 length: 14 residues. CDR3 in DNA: TGTGCCAGCAGCAAACGACAGGGCCAAGAGACCCAGTACTTC. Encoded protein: CASSKRQGQETQYF.

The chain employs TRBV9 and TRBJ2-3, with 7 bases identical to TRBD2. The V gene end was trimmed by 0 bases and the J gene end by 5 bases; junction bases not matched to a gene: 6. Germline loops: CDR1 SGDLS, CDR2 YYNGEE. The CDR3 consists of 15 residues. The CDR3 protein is CASSVVESGVDTQYF. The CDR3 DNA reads TGTGCCAGCAGCGTAGTAGAGAGCGGGGTAGATACGCAGTATTTT.

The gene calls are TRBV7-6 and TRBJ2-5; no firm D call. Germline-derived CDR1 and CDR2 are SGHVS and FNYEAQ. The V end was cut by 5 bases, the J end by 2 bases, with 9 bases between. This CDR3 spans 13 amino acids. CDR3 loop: CASSPLGQETQYF. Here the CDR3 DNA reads TGTGCCAGCAGCCCCTTGGGTCAAGAGACCCAGTACTTC.

CDR3 protein: CASSEGQGFRTEAFF. CDR3 DNA sequence: TGCGCCAGCAGCGAGGGACAGGGGTTTCGCACTGAAGCTTTCTTT. This chain joins TRBV10-1 and TRBJ1-1, with TRBD1 matching 10 bases. Per the germline V gene, CDR1 is WNHNN and CDR2 is SYGVQD (reference sequence). V shed 6 bases, J shed 4 bases, and the junction held 8 bases outside the gene matches. The CDR3 spans 15 residues.

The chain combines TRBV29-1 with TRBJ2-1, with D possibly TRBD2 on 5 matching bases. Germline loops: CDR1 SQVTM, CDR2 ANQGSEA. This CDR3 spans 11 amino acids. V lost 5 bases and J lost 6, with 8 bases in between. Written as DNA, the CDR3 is TGCAGCGTTCTGAGGGTCAATGAGCAGTTCTTC. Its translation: CSVLRVNEQFF.

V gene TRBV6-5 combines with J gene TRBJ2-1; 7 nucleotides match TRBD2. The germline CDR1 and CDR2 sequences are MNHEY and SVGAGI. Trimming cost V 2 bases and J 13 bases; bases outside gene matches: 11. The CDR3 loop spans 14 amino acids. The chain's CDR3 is CASSYEVGAGDQFF. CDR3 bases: TGTGCCAGCAGTTACGAAGTTGGTGCGGGGGACCAGTTCTTC.

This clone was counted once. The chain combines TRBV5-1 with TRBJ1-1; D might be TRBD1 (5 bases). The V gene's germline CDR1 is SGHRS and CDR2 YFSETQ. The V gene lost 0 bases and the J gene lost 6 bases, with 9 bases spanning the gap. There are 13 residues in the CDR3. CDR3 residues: CASSLDGAAEAFF. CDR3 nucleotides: TGCGCCAGCAGCTTGGACGGGGCCGCTGAAGCTTTCTTT. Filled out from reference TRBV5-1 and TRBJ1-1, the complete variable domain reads KAGVTQTPRYLIKTRGQQVTLSCSPISGHRSVSWYQQTPGQGLQFLFEYFSETQRNKGNFPGRFSGRQFSNSRSEMNVSTLELGDSALYLCASSLDGAAEAFFGQGTRLTVV.

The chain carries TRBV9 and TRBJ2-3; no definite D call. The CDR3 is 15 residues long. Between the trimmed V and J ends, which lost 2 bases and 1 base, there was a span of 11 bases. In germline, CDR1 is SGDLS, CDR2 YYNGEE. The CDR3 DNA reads TGTGCCAGCAGCGTTGAATCTCTCGGCACAGATACGCAGTATTTT. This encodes CASSVESLGTDTQYF. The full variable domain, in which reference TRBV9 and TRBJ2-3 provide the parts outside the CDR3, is DSGVTQTPKHLITATGQRVTLRCSPRSGDLSVYWYQQSLDQGLQFLIQYYNGEERAKGNILERFSAQQFPDLHSELNLSSLELGDSALYFCASSVESLGTDTQYFGPGTRLTVL.

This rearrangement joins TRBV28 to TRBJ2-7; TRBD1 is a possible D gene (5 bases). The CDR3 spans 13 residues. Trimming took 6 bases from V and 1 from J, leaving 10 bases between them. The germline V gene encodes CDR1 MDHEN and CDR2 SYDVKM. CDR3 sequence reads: CASSQGFSYEQYF. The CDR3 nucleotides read TGTGCCAGCAGCCAGGGATTTTCCTACGAGCAGTACTTC. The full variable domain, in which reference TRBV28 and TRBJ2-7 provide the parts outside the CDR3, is DVKVTQSSRYLVKRTGEKVFLECVQDMDHENMFWYRQDPGLGLRLIYFSYDVKMKEKGDIPEGYSVSREKKERFSLILESASTNQTSMYLCASSQGFSYEQYFGPGTRLTVT.

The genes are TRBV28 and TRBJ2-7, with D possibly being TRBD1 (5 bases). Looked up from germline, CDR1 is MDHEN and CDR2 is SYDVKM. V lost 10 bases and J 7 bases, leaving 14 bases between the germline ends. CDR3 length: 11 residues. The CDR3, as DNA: TGTGCCACCCAACAGGTGGAAGAGCAGTACTTC. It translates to CATQQVEEQYF.

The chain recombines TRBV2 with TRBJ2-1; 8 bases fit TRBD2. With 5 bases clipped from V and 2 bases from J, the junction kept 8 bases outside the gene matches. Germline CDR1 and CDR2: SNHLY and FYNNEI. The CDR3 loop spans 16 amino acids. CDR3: CASSILAGLAYNEQFF. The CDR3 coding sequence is TGTGCCAGCAGTATTTTAGCGGGATTAGCCTACAATGAGCAGTTCTTC.

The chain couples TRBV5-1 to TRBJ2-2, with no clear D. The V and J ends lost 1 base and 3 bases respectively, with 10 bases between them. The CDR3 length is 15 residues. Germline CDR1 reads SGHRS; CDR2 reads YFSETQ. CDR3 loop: CASSLTGGYTGELFF. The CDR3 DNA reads TGCGCCAGCAGCTTGACCGGCGGCTACACCGGGGAGCTGTTTTTT.

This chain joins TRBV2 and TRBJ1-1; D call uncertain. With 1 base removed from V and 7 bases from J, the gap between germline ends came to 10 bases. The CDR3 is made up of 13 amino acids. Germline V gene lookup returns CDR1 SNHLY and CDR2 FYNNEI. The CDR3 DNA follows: TGTGCCAGCAGTGAAGGGGCAAGCCTTGAAGCTTTCTTT. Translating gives CASSEGASLEAFF.

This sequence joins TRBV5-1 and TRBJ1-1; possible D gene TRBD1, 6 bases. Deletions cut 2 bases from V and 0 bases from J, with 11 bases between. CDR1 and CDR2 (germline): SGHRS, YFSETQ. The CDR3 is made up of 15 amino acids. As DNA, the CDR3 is TGCGCCAGCAGCTTACAGGGCCAAATGAACACTGAAGCTTTCTTT. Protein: CASSLQGQMNTEAFF. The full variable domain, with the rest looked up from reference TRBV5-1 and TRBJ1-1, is KAGVTQTPRYLIKTRGQQVTLSCSPISGHRSVSWYQQTPGQGLQFLFEYFSETQRNKGNFPGRFSGRQFSNSRSEMNVSTLELGDSALYLCASSLQGQMNTEAFFGQGTRLTVV.

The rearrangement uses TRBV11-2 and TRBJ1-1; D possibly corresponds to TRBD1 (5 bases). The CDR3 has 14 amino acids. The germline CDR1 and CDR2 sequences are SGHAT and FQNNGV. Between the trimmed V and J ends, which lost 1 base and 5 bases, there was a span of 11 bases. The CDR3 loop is CASSLGGGGTEAFF. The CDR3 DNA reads TGTGCCAGCAGCTTAGGTGGGGGTGGTACTGAAGCTTTCTTT.

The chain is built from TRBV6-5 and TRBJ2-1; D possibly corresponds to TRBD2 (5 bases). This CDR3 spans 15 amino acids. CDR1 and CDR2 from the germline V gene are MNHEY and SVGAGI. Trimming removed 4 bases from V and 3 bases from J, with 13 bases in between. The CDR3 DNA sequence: TGTGCCAGCAGTTTGGGCCTAGCCCTCTACAATGAGCAGTTCTTC. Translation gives CASSLGLALYNEQFF.

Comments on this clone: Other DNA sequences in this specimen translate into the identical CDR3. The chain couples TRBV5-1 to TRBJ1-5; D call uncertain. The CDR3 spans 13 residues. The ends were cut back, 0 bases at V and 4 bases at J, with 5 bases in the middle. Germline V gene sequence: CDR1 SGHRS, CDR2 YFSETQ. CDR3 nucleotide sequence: TGCGCCAGCAGCTTGGCCGGGAATCAGCCCCAGCATTTT. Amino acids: CASSLAGNQPQHF.

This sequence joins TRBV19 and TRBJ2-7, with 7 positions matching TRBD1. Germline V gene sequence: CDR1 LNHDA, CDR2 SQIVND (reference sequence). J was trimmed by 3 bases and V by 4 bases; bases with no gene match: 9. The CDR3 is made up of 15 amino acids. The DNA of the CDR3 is TGTGCCAGTAGTAAATACAGGGGCCAAGGCTACGAGCAGTACTTC. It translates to CASSKYRGQGYEQYF.

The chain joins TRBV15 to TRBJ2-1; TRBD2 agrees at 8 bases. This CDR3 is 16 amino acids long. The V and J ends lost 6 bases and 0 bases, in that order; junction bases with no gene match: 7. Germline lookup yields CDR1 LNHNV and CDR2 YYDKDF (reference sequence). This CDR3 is CATRVAGRVSYNEQFF. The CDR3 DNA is TGTGCCACCAGGGTAGCGGGGAGGGTCTCCTACAATGAGCAGTTCTTC.

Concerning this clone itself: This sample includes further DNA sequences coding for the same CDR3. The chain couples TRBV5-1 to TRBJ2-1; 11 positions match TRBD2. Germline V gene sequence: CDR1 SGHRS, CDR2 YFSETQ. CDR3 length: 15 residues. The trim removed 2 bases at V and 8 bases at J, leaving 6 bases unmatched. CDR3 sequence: CASSLVLAGGDEQFF. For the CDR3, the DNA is TGCGCCAGCAGCTTAGTGCTAGCGGGAGGCGATGAGCAGTTCTTC.